These 11 T cell receptor beta chains share one sample of origin, sequenced in a study of Ad26.COV2.S vaccination and SARS-CoV-2 variants. Treatment described: around 19 received Ad26.COV2.S at low or high dose, single or two shots; 5 received placebo; per-sample allocation not given. Day 63 after the first vaccine or placebo injection was the time point for sampling. Only in-frame clones appear in the TCRdb table, and some are missing; sequencing was by immunoSEQ multiplex PCR. In the table there are some 290,000 clones, over 80% of which are singletons. Sequenced here: peripheral blood, sampled in a trial of Ad26.COV2.S vaccine versus placebo. The receptor source for this set is a person between 18 and 60 years old who received the Ad26.COV2.S COVID-19 vaccine or a placebo.

The chain is built from TRBV19 and TRBJ2-3; TRBD1 matches 10 bases. The CDR3 sequence is 16 residues long. The V gene end was trimmed by 10 bases and the J gene end by 3 bases; junction bases not matched to a gene: 13. Germline lookup yields CDR1 LNHDA and CDR2 SQIVND (reference sequence). This chain's CDR3 is CATTGLDRGFTDTQYF. In DNA form, the CDR3 reads TGTGCCACCACCGGCTTGGACAGGGGGTTTACAGATACGCAGTATTTT.

The rearrangement uses TRBV2 and TRBJ2-1; 13 nucleotides agree with TRBD2. The length of the CDR3 is 15 residues. Germline CDR1 reads SNHLY; CDR2 reads FYNNEI. Trimming removed 5 bases from V and 4 bases from J; junction bases left unmatched: 2. Here the CDR3 DNA reads TGTGCCAGCAGTATGGGACTAGCGGGGTACAATGAGCAGTTCTTC. Protein product: CASSMGLAGYNEQFF.

This chain links TRBV11-2 with TRBJ2-1; possible D gene TRBD2, 5 bases. Germline CDR1 and CDR2: SGHAT and FQNNGV. V lost 5 bases and J 3 bases, leaving 11 bases between the germline ends. CDR3 length equals 14 residues. The CDR3 sequence is CASSPGRGYNEQFF. CDR3 in DNA: TGTGCCAGCAGCCCGGGTCGGGGCTACAATGAGCAGTTCTTC.

This clone was counted a single time. The chain uses TRBV11-1 and TRBJ1-3, with D possibly being TRBD1 (5 bases). The CDR3 sequence is 15 residues long. Looked up from germline, CDR1 is SGHAT and CDR2 is FQDESV (reference sequence). Trimming took 6 bases from V and 0 from J, leaving 12 bases between them. DNA of the CDR3: TGTGCCAGCAGAGTTACAGGAGGCTCTGGAAACACCATATATTTT. This translates into CASRVTGGSGNTIYF.

The V call is TRBV19, the J call TRBJ2-5; D gene unclear. The V and J ends lost 2 bases and 0 bases respectively, with 7 bases between them. Germline assignment: CDR1 LNHDA and CDR2 SQIVND (reference sequence). This CDR3 contains 14 residues. The CDR3 DNA reads as TGTGCCAGTAGTATAAACAGTGACCAAGAGACCCAGTACTTC. Translating it yields CASSINSDQETQYF.

This chain links TRBV18 with TRBJ1-5; TRBD1 might be the D (6 bases). The CDR3 totals 15 residues. V shed 0 bases and J shed 5 bases, with 11 bases lying between them. Germline lookup yields CDR1 KGHSH and CDR2 LQKENI. In DNA form, the CDR3 reads TGTGCCAGCTCACCACCCGGGGGCTGGGATCAGCCCCAGCATTTT. This sequence encodes CASSPPGGWDQPQHF.

The chain is built from TRBV7-9 and TRBJ1-1, with 8 nucleotides matching TRBD1. Trimming at V came to 3 bases and at J to 5 bases, leaving 8 bases not matched to a gene. The germline CDR1 and CDR2 sequences are SEHNR and FQNEAQ (reference sequence). This CDR3 region has 15 residues. The DNA for the CDR3 is TGTGCCAGCAGCTTTATCGGACAGGGCAGGACTGAAGCTTTCTTT. Its translation: CASSFIGQGRTEAFF.

The chain uses TRBV15 and TRBJ1-2, with TRBD1 identical over 8 bases. Germline V gives CDR1 LNHNV, CDR2 YYDKDF (reference sequence). This CDR3 is built from 14 residues. Unmatched junction bases numbered 7, after V lost 5 bases and J lost 5 bases. CDR3 nucleotides: TGTGCCACCAGCGGAGTGACAGGGGAGTATGGCTACACCTTC. Translation gives CATSGVTGEYGYTF.

CDR3 residues: CASSVLTGELFF. Here the CDR3 DNA reads TGTGCCAGCAGCGTTTTAACCGGGGAGCTGTTTTTT. The rearrangement joins TRBV5-8 to TRBJ2-2; D unresolved. CDR3 length equals 12 residues. V lost 4 bases to trimming and J lost 5 bases, with 6 bases between them. Looked up from germline, CDR1 is SGHTS and CDR2 is YDEGEE. Full variable domain (rest looked up from reference TRBV5-8 and TRBJ2-2): EAGVTQSPTHLIKTRGQQATLRCSPISGHTSVYWYQQALGLGLQFLLWYDEGEERNRGNFPPRFSGRQFPNYSSELNVNALELEDSALYLCASSVLTGELFFGEGSRLTVL.

This clone was counted only a few times. This rearrangement joins TRBV4-1 to TRBJ1-1; unclear D gene. Trimming removed 1 base at V and 6 bases at J, with 15 bases between. This CDR3 spans 15 amino acids. The germline CDR1 and CDR2 sequences are MGHRA and YSYEKL. CDR3 sequence (DNA): TGCGCCAGCAGCCAAGGAATCGCGGGCGTCTCTGAAGCTTTCTTT. Translated, it gives CASSQGIAGVSEAFF.

The chain combines TRBV3-1 (or the pseudogene TRBV3-2) with TRBJ2-1, with D possibly matching TRBD2 (6 bases). The CDR3 has 15 amino acids. V lost 0 bases and J lost 4, with 10 bases in between. Germline V gives CDR1 LGHDT, CDR2 YNNKEL (reference sequence). The CDR3 bases are TGTGCCAGCAGCCAAGATCGCGGGGATTACAATGAGCAGTTCTTC. Amino acids: CASSQDRGDYNEQFF.